This T cell receptor (beta chain) emerged from a study of CD8+ T cells in alopecia areata. Study-level information: Those patients who were treated received oral tofacitinib, which was given at 5 to 10 mg twice daily for moderate-to-severe alopecia areata. It was 6 to 18 months of tofacitinib, and then there were 6 months off drug.

Following extraction, RNA underwent reverse transcription to cDNA, which served as the sequencing template. The repertoire was sequenced with immunoSEQ multiplex PCR; TCRdb's copy has only in-frame clones and lacks some. Among about 160,000 clones listed, more than 40% were seen once. Overall study findings and caveats: In scalp samples, resident alphabeta T cells of normal skin are also sequenced. Lesional scalp displayed greater clonality than normal scalp, most notably in alopecia totalis/universalis.

This CDR3 contains 14 residues. Between the trimmed V and J ends, which lost 0 bases and 2 bases, there was a span of 9 bases. Germline V CDR1 and CDR2: SGHRS, YFSETQ. This clone was detected only once. The antigen remains unidentified. V usage is TRBV5-1 and J usage is TRBJ2-7, with D unresolved. The sequencing sample was made of CD4+ T cells sorted from blood. The clonotype originates from a human donor with alopecia areata. CDR3 DNA: TGCGCCAGCAGCTTGGACGGCAAAACCTACGAGCAGTACTTC. Its protein product is CASSLDGKTYEQYF.